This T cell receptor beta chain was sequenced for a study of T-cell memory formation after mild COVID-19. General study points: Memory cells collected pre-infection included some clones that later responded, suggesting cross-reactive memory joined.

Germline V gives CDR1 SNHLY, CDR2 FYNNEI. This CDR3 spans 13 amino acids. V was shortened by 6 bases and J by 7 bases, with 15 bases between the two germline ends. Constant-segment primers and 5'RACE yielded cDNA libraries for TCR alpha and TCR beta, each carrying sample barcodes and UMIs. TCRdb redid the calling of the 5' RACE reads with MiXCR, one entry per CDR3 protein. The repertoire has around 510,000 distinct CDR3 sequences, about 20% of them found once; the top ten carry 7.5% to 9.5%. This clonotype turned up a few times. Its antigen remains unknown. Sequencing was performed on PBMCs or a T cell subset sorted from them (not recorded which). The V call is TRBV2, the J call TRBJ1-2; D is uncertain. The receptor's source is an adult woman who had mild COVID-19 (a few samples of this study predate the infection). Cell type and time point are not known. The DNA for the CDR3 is TGTGCCAGCAGAGCGGGGTCCTCCGGTGGCTACACCTTC. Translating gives CASRAGSSGGYTF.